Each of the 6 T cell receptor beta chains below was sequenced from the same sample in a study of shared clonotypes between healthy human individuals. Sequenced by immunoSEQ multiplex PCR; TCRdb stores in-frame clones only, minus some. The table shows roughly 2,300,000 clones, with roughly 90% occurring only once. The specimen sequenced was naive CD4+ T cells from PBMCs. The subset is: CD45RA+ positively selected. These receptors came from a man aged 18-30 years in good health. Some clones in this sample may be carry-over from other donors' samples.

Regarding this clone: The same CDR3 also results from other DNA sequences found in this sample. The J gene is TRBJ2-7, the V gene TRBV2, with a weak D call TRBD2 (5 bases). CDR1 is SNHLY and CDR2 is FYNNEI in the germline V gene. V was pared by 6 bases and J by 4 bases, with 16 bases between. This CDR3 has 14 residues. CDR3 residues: CASRDSGRSYEQYF. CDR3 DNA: TGTGCCAGCAGGGATAGTGGGAGAAGTTACGAGCAGTACTTC.

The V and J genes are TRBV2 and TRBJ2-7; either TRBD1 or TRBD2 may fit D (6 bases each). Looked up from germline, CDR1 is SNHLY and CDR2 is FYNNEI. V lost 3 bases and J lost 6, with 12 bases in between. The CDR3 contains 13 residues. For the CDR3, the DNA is TGTGCCAGCAGTGAGGGGGGCAGGGCCGAGCAGTACTTC. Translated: CASSEGGRAEQYF.

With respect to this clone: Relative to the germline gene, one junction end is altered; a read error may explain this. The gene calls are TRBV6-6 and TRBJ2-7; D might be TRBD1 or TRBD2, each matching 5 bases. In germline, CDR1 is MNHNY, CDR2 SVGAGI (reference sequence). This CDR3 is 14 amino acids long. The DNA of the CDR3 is TGTGCCAGCATGAGGGACCCAATCTCCGACGAGCAGTACTTC. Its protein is CASMRDPISDEQYF.

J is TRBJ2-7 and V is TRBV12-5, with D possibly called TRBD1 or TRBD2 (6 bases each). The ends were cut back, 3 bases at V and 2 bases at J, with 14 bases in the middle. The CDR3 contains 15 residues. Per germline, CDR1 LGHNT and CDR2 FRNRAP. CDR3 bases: TGTGCTAGTGGTTTTCGTCCAGGGGAGGCCTACGAGCAGTACTTC. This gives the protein CASGFRPGEAYEQYF.

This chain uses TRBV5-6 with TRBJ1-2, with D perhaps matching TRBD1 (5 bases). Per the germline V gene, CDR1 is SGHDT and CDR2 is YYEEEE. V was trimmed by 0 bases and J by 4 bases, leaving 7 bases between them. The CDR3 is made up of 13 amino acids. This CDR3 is CASSLGQSYGYTF. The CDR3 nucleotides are TGTGCCAGCAGCTTGGGACAGTCCTATGGCTACACCTTC.

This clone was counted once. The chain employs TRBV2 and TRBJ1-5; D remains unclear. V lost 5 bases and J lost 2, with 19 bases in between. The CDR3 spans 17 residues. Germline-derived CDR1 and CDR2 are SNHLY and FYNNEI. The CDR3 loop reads CASSQRGVESGNQPQHF. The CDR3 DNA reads TGTGCCAGCAGTCAACGGGGAGTCGAGTCGGGCAATCAGCCCCAGCATTTT.